One sample yielded the 28 T cell receptor beta chains listed below, sequenced in a study of T cell responses to AZD1222 COVID-19 vaccine. This table comes from immunoSEQ multiplex PCR, and its TCRdb copy is limited to in-frame clones, with some not included. Of 95,000 to 110,000 clones in the sample, roughly 90% were seen once. The sequences come from peripheral blood, collected on day 0 of AZD1222 vaccination. Every receptor here comes from an adult in good health.

This chain connects TRBV12-3 or TRBV12-4 to TRBJ1-4; no definite D call. V shed 6 bases and J shed 10 bases, with 9 bases lying between them. This CDR3 is 11 amino acids long. The CDR3: CASSPGGKLFF. CDR3 nucleotide sequence: TGTGCCAGCAGCCCGGGCGGAAAACTGTTTTTT.

V and J are TRBV19 and TRBJ1-3, with TRBD1 matching over 9 bases. There are 15 residues in the CDR3. The J segment lost 4 bases and the V segment lost 6 bases, leaving 7 bases of the junction unmatched. Germline lookup yields CDR1 LNHDA and CDR2 SQIVND (reference sequence). Here the CDR3 DNA reads TGTGCCAGTAGCGGCTACGGGACAGGGGGAAACACCATATATTTT. Its translation is CASSGYGTGGNTIYF.

The chain combines TRBV5-1 with TRBJ2-2; either TRBD1 or TRBD2 may fit D (5 bases each). Trimming took 0 bases from V and 4 from J, leaving 7 bases between them. Per germline, CDR1 SGHRS and CDR2 YFSETQ. The CDR3 is 14 residues long. DNA for the CDR3: TGCGCCAGCAGCTTGGCTGGGACCACCGGGGAGCTGTTTTTT. It is translated as CASSLAGTTGELFF.

The gene calls are TRBV2 and TRBJ1-4; D may be TRBD1 (5 bases). Trimming removed 3 bases from V and 3 bases from J, with 8 bases in between. The germline CDR1 and CDR2 sequences are SNHLY and FYNNEI. This CDR3 has 14 residues. CDR3: CASSDGRANEKLFF. The CDR3 DNA reads as TGTGCCAGCAGTGACGGCAGGGCTAATGAAAAACTGTTTTTT.

The gene calls are TRBV28 and TRBJ2-7; D uncertain. The ends were cut back, 6 bases at V and 2 bases at J, with 8 bases in the middle. This CDR3 has 12 amino acids. CDR1 and CDR2 from the germline V gene are MDHEN and SYDVKM. CDR3 sequence: CASRGQAYEQYF. The CDR3 DNA reads as TGTGCCAGCAGGGGCCAGGCCTACGAGCAGTACTTC.

The rearrangement joins TRBV28 to TRBJ1-1; D may be TRBD1 (5 bases). Germline V gene data show CDR1 as MDHEN and CDR2 as SYDVKM. The CDR3 extends over 12 amino acids. Trimming took off 3 bases at V and 6 bases at J, with 8 bases between the two ends. CDR3 coding DNA: TGTGCCAGCAGTTTGTACAGGTCTGAAGCTTTCTTT. It is translated as CASSLYRSEAFF.

Note on this clone: The same CDR3 can be traced to other DNA sequences in this sample. V gene TRBV18 combines with J gene TRBJ2-5, with 7 bases that match TRBD2. The CDR3 totals 15 residues. Trimming cost V 2 bases and J 1 base; bases outside gene matches: 4. Germline V lookup: CDR1 KGHSH, CDR2 LQKENI. DNA for the CDR3: TGTGCCAGCTCACCATTTGCGGGAGCCCAAGAGACCCAGTACTTC. It specifies CASSPFAGAQETQYF.

The chain recombines TRBV4-3 with TRBJ2-2, with 10 bases matching TRBD2. Germline V CDR1 and CDR2: LGHNA, YSLEER. The CDR3 totals 17 residues. V lost 5 bases, J lost 8 bases, and 14 bases stayed unmatched. This CDR3 is CASSGYGLAGVEGELFF. DNA of the CDR3: TGCGCCAGCAGCGGATACGGGCTAGCGGGAGTTGAGGGGGAGCTGTTTTTT.

This clone was picked up a small number of times. V usage is TRBV2 and J usage is TRBJ2-7; maybe TRBD2 (5 bases). Germline-derived CDR1 and CDR2 are SNHLY and FYNNEI. CDR3 length equals 14 residues. The germline V and J ends were trimmed by 4 bases and 3 bases, with 13 bases remaining between them. CDR3 DNA: TGTGCCAGCAGTGGGAGGCCGCTGAACTACGAGCAGTACTTC. Protein product: CASSGRPLNYEQYF.

The CDR3 reads CASSQLTGARIQYF. For the CDR3, the DNA is TGTGCCAGCAGCCAACTGACAGGGGCCAGGATTCAGTACTTC. J is TRBJ2-4 and V is TRBV4-2, with 8 bases aligning to TRBD1. The CDR3 runs 14 residues. Unmatched junction bases numbered 7, after V lost 2 bases and J lost 10 bases. The germline CDR1 and CDR2 sequences are LGHNA and YNFKEQ.

The chain uses TRBV18 and TRBJ1-1; no firm D call. This CDR3 has 15 amino acids. In germline, CDR1 is KGHSH, CDR2 LQKENI. V was trimmed by 2 bases and J by 1 base, leaving 11 bases between them. The CDR3 DNA sequence: TGTGCCAGCTCACCATTAGGTGCGGGGAACACTGAAGCTTTCTTT. It yields the protein CASSPLGAGNTEAFF. Based on the CDR3 plus reference TRBV18 and TRBJ1-1, the full variable domain is NAGVMQNPRHLVRRRGQEARLRCSPMKGHSHVYWYRQLPEEGLKFMVYLQKENIIDESGMPKERFSAEFPKEGPSILRIQQVVRGDSAAYFCASSPLGAGNTEAFFGQGTRLTVV.

V is TRBV30 and J is TRBJ2-7; 7 nucleotides match TRBD1. J gave up 3 bases and V 2 bases, and 1 base lay outside the gene matches. CDR1 and CDR2 (germline): GTSNPN, SVGIG (reference sequence). The CDR3 runs to 12 residues. The CDR3 reads CAWSRDSYEQYF. The CDR3 nucleotides read TGTGCCTGGAGTCGGGACAGCTACGAGCAGTACTTC.

This chain connects TRBV9 to TRBJ1-2; 9 bases agree with TRBD1. The CDR3 totals 14 residues. Germline CDR1 and CDR2: SGDLS and YYNGEE. V dropped 2 bases and J dropped 7; count of bases not matched to a gene: 6. CDR3 nucleotides: TGTGCCAGCAGCGTTACGGGACAGGGCGGTGGCTACACCTTC. Translation gives CASSVTGQGGGYTF.

The CDR3 region is CATQTVAKNIQYF. CDR3 in DNA: TGTGCCACCCAAACAGTAGCCAAAAACATTCAGTACTTC. This chain joins TRBV30 and TRBJ2-4, with D unresolved. Trimming cost V 8 bases and J 0 bases, with 11 bases left between them. This CDR3 spans 13 amino acids. Germline V gene sequence: CDR1 GTSNPN, CDR2 SVGIG (reference sequence). Full variable domain (rest looked up from reference TRBV30 and TRBJ2-4): SQTIHQWPATLVQPVGSPLSLECTVEGTSNPNLYWYRQAAGRGLQLLFYSVGIGQISSEVPQNLSASRPQDRQFILSSKKLLLSDSGFYLCATQTVAKNIQYFGAGTRLSVL.

The rearrangement links TRBV7-8 to TRBJ2-2; 8 nucleotides line up with TRBD1. The CDR3 length is 14 residues. V shed 8 bases, J shed 4 bases, and the junction held 6 bases outside the gene matches. CDR1 is SGHVS, CDR2 FQNEAQ, per germline. The CDR3: CASLARGRTGELFF. The DNA of the CDR3 is TGTGCCAGCCTGGCCAGGGGGCGCACCGGGGAGCTGTTTTTT.

This rearrangement joins TRBV14 to TRBJ1-5; D gene unclear. The CDR3 sequence is 13 residues long. Trimming took 0 bases from V and 4 from J, leaving 4 bases between them. Germline V lookup: CDR1 SGHDN, CDR2 FVKESK. The CDR3 DNA is TGTGCCAGCAGCCAAGATCATAATCAGCCCCAGCATTTT. Translated: CASSQDHNQPQHF.

The J gene is TRBJ2-7, the V gene TRBV6-1; D remains unclear. The CDR3 covers 14 residues. Per the germline V gene, CDR1 is MNHNS and CDR2 is SASEGT. Trimming took 10 bases from V and 0 from J, leaving 16 bases between them. CDR3 in DNA: TGTGCCACCAAAGCTATCGAGAGCTCCTACGAGCAGTACTTC. It codes for CATKAIESSYEQYF.

The gene calls are TRBV7-2 and TRBJ2-1; 11 nucleotides agree with TRBD2. Unmatched junction bases numbered 5, after V lost 0 bases and J lost 7 bases. The CDR3 covers 16 residues. From germline, CDR1 is SGHTA and CDR2 FQGNSA. The DNA of the CDR3 is TGTGCCAGCAGCTTAGCAGGGACTAGCGGTTTGAATGAGCAGTTCTTC. Protein: CASSLAGTSGLNEQFF.

This chain uses TRBV9 with TRBJ1-2, with D hard to call. Between the trimmed V and J ends, which lost 0 bases and 7 bases, there was a span of 19 bases. Germline-derived CDR1 and CDR2 are SGDLS and YYNGEE. This CDR3 has 16 residues. The DNA of the CDR3 is TGTGCCAGCAGCGTAGCAGACCGCGGGAAACTGGGTGGCTACACCTTC. This sequence encodes CASSVADRGKLGGYTF.

This clone appeared once. The chain carries TRBV7-9 and TRBJ2-1; perhaps TRBD2 as D (5 bases). The CDR3 covers 13 residues. Germline lookup yields CDR1 SEHNR and CDR2 FQNEAQ (reference sequence). V gave up 5 bases and J gave up 10 bases, with 15 bases separating them. CDR3 nucleotides: TGTGCCAGCAGCCTAGGTGGGCCGGGGGAGCAGTTCTTC. It is translated as CASSLGGPGEQFF.

This clone was detected only a few times. The chain employs TRBV3-1 (or the pseudogene TRBV3-2) and TRBJ1-6; 8 bases match TRBD1. V dropped 1 base and J dropped 10; count of bases not matched to a gene: 3. Per the germline V gene, CDR1 is LGHDT and CDR2 is YNNKEL (reference sequence). The CDR3 spans 14 residues. CDR3 amino acids: CASSQGDRYSPLHF. The CDR3 DNA follows: TGTGCCAGCAGCCAAGGGGACAGGTACTCACCCCTCCACTTT.

The chain combines TRBV7-6 with TRBJ2-4; 14 positions match TRBD2. Germline loops: CDR1 SGHVS, CDR2 FNYEAQ. The J segment lost 1 base and the V segment lost 1 base, leaving 0 bases of the junction unmatched. The CDR3 length is 17 residues. In DNA, the CDR3 is TGTGCCAGCAGCTTAGGGACTAGCGGGGGGGCCAAAAACATTCAGTACTTC. Protein: CASSLGTSGGAKNIQYF. The entire variable domain, with the rest obtained from reference TRBV7-6 and TRBJ2-4, is as follows: GAGVSQSPRYKVTKRGQDVALRCDPISGHVSLYWYRQALGQGPEFLTYFNYEAQQDKSGLPNDRFSAERPEGSISTLTIQRTEQRDSAMYRCASSLGTSGGAKNIQYFGAGTRLSVL.

The rearrangement uses TRBV2 and TRBJ1-3; D is unresolved. V lost 5 bases, J lost 0 bases, and 8 bases lay in between. Germline CDR1 is SNHLY and CDR2 is FYNNEI. CDR3 length equals 14 residues. The CDR3 coding sequence is TGTGCCAGCAGTAAGACGGTCTCTGGAAACACCATATATTTT. Translation: CASSKTVSGNTIYF.

The chain is built from TRBV2 and TRBJ1-5, with D tentatively TRBD1 (6 bases). CDR3 length: 13 amino acids. V was clipped by 9 bases and J by 3 bases, with 12 bases between them. Germline values: CDR1 SNHLY, CDR2 FYNNEI. The CDR3 loop reads CASIRDTNQPQHF. The CDR3 DNA is TGTGCCAGTATCCGGGACACCAATCAGCCCCAGCATTTT.

As for this clone: Other DNA variants within this sample encode the same CDR3. The V call is TRBV28, the J call TRBJ1-2; possibly TRBD1 for D (5 bases). Germline CDR1 reads MDHEN; CDR2 reads SYDVKM. This CDR3 is built from 13 residues. The ends were cut back, 4 bases at V and 2 bases at J, with 8 bases in the middle. The CDR3 here is CASSYGGNYGYTF. CDR3 nucleotide sequence: TGTGCCAGCAGTTATGGGGGGAACTATGGCTACACCTTC.

The chain combines TRBV5-1 with TRBJ2-3; D not resolved. Trimming removed 4 bases at V and 6 bases at J, with 12 bases between. CDR1 is SGHRS, CDR2 YFSETQ, per germline. This CDR3 comprises 13 residues. CDR3 in amino acids: CASSPKDGDTQYF. The CDR3 nucleotides read TGCGCCAGCAGCCCCAAAGACGGTGATACGCAGTATTTT.

The chain joins TRBV2 to TRBJ1-6; 9 positions agree with TRBD1. After removal of 8 bases from V and 5 bases from J, the junction contained 4 bases not matched to a gene. Germline V gene lookup returns CDR1 SNHLY and CDR2 FYNNEI. The CDR3 extends over 14 amino acids. DNA of the CDR3: TGTGCCAGCTCCCGGGACAGGGATAATTCACCCCTCCACTTT. Its translation: CASSRDRDNSPLHF.

This chain joins TRBV19 and TRBJ1-5; D unresolved. The CDR3 contains 14 residues. The ends were cut back, 5 bases at V and 6 bases at J, with 14 bases in the middle. CDR1 is LNHDA, CDR2 SQIVND, per germline (reference sequence). Here the CDR3 reads CASSRHVGPQPQHF. Written as DNA, the CDR3 is TGTGCCAGTAGTCGGCATGTTGGACCTCAGCCCCAGCATTTT.